A single sample gave rise to the 30 T cell receptor beta chains below, sequenced in a study of OX40 agonist ivuxolimab in advanced cancers. Clones were sequenced by immunoSEQ multiplex PCR, and TCRdb holds only the in-frame ones, with some missing. The sample comprises approximately 70,000 clones, around 86% of which are singletons, and approximately 0.4% rests with the top ten. This specimen consisted of CD4+ or CD8+ T cells sorted from blood, obtained in a trial of the OX40 agonist ivuxolimab. The receptors come from an adult with an advanced solid tumor such as melanoma, head and neck, liver or kidney cancer.

The chain has TRBV6-1 and TRBJ1-2, with 7 nucleotides matching TRBD1. CDR3 length equals 19 residues. Germline CDR1 and CDR2: MNHNS and SASEGT. J lost 8 bases, V lost 4 bases, and 25 bases had no gene match. CDR3 amino acids: CASSGYRGQLASANGGYTF. CDR3 DNA: TGTGCCAGCAGTGGCTATAGGGGACAGTTGGCTTCTGCCAATGGCGGCTACACCTTC.

This clone was detected a few times. The chain is built from TRBV5-6 and TRBJ2-3, with 13 bases matching TRBD2. The trim removed 1 base at V and 0 bases at J, leaving 5 bases unmatched. The germline gives CDR1 SGHDT, CDR2 YYEEEE. This CDR3 has 18 residues. This chain's CDR3 is CASSLLTSGGTSTDTQYF. The CDR3 coding sequence is TGTGCCAGCAGCTTGCTGACTAGCGGGGGGACTAGCACAGATACGCAGTATTTT. The full variable domain, in which reference TRBV5-6 and TRBJ2-3 provide the parts outside the CDR3, is DAGVTQSPTHLIKTRGQQVTLRCSPKSGHDTVSWYQQALGQGPQFIFQYYEEEERQRGNFPDRFSGHQFPNYSSELNVNALLLGDSALYLCASSLLTSGGTSTDTQYFGPGTRLTVL.

The gene calls are TRBV5-6 and TRBJ1-4; 10 bases map to TRBD1. J was trimmed by 10 bases and V by 2 bases; bases with no gene match: 5. CDR3 length: 14 residues. Per the germline V gene, CDR1 is SGHDT and CDR2 is YYEEEE. CDR3: CASSFRQGAGKLFF. The CDR3 nucleotides read TGTGCCAGCAGCTTCCGACAGGGGGCGGGAAAACTGTTTTTT.

The V gene is TRBV7-9, the J gene TRBJ1-1; D might be TRBD1 (5 bases). The V and J ends lost 4 bases and 0 bases respectively, with 15 bases between them. Germline V lookup: CDR1 SEHNR, CDR2 FQNEAQ (reference sequence). CDR3 length: 16 amino acids. The CDR3 DNA follows: TGTGCCAGCAGCTCGCCAGGGTCGGGAATGAACACTGAAGCTTTCTTT. Protein sequence: CASSSPGSGMNTEAFF. Full variable domain (outside the CDR3, taken from reference TRBV7-9 and TRBJ1-1): DTGVSQNPRHKITKRGQNVTFRCDPISEHNRLYWYRQTLGQGPEFLTYFQNEAQLEKSRLLSDRFSAERPKGSFSTLEIQRTEQGDSAMYLCASSSPGSGMNTEAFFGQGTRLTVV.

This chain links TRBV7-6 with TRBJ2-7; the D call may be TRBD1 or TRBD2 (5 bases each). Germline values: CDR1 SGHVS, CDR2 FNYEAQ. The CDR3 totals 15 residues. Trimming took 6 bases from V and 12 from J, leaving 27 bases between them. In DNA form, the CDR3 reads TGTGCCAGCAGTTCCACGGGACCGCCCGCTGTAGTTCTGTACTTC. It yields the protein CASSSTGPPAVVLYF.

The J gene is TRBJ1-3, the V gene TRBV19, with D unclear. Per the germline V gene, CDR1 is LNHDA and CDR2 is SQIVND (reference sequence). Between the trimmed V and J ends, which lost 4 bases and 2 bases, there was a span of 12 bases. CDR3 length: 15 residues. The CDR3 DNA follows: TGTGCCAGTAGTAGCAGCGCGCTCACTGGAAACACCATATATTTT. Amino acids: CASSSSALTGNTIYF.

The genes are TRBV11-2 and TRBJ2-1; the D is unclear. Trimming stripped 1 base from V and 3 bases from J, with 10 bases between. The CDR3 sequence is 15 residues long. Germline-derived CDR1 and CDR2 are SGHAT and FQNNGV. The CDR3 DNA follows: TGTGCCAGCAGCTTAGTAGTGGCAATCTACAATGAGCAGTTCTTC. Protein sequence: CASSLVVAIYNEQFF.

The chain employs TRBV7-9 and TRBJ1-1; unclear D gene. Germline assignment: CDR1 SEHNR and CDR2 FQNEAQ (reference sequence). The V and J ends lost 5 bases and 7 bases respectively, with 17 bases between them. The CDR3 runs 14 residues. The CDR3 coding sequence is TGTGCCAGCAGCCCCCGTGTAGGGCCGGATGAAGCTTTCTTT. Protein sequence: CASSPRVGPDEAFF.

The chain couples TRBV30 to TRBJ2-1; TRBD2 aligns across 8 bases. Germline-derived CDR1 and CDR2 are GTSNPN and SVGIG (reference sequence). The CDR3 extends over 17 amino acids. The V segment lost 1 base and the J segment 10 bases; nucleotides outside the gene matches: 18. For the CDR3, the DNA is TGTGCCTGGAGTGGCGGGGCGGGAGGACTCGCCGTCAACGAGCAGTTCTTC. Encoded protein: CAWSGGAGGLAVNEQFF. Full variable domain (rest looked up from reference TRBV30 and TRBJ2-1): SQTIHQWPATLVQPVGSPLSLECTVEGTSNPNLYWYRQAAGRGLQLLFYSVGIGQISSEVPQNLSASRPQDRQFILSSKKLLLSDSGFYLCAWSGGAGGLAVNEQFFGPGTRLTVL.

This sequence joins TRBV9 and TRBJ2-3; D is unresolved. The CDR3 extends over 13 amino acids. The ends were cut back, 1 base at V and 3 bases at J, with 6 bases in the middle. Germline V gene data show CDR1 as SGDLS and CDR2 as YYNGEE. As DNA, the CDR3 is TGTGCCAGCAGCGTATTAGCTACAGATACGCAGTATTTT. Protein: CASSVLATDTQYF. Full variable domain (missing parts from reference TRBV9 and TRBJ2-3): DSGVTQTPKHLITATGQRVTLRCSPRSGDLSVYWYQQSLDQGLQFLIQYYNGEERAKGNILERFSAQQFPDLHSELNLSSLELGDSALYFCASSVLATDTQYFGPGTRLTVL.

By its share, this clone is medium-sized (0.01 to 0.1%). The rearrangement links TRBV4-3 to TRBJ1-2; 7 bases match TRBD1. The CDR3 is 15 residues long. V lost 0 bases to trimming and J lost 4 bases; unmatched junction nucleotides: 5. Germline V gene lookup returns CDR1 LGHNA and CDR2 YSLEER. CDR3 amino acids: CASSQDQTGSYGYTF. The CDR3 nucleotides are TGCGCCAGCAGCCAAGATCAGACAGGGAGCTATGGCTACACCTTC.

V usage is TRBV6-4 and J usage is TRBJ2-2; a possible D gene is TRBD2 (5 bases). The CDR3 extends over 15 amino acids. Trimming cost V 7 bases and J 1 base, with 13 bases left between them. The V gene's germline CDR1 is MRHNA and CDR2 SNTAGT. CDR3 sequence reads: CASKEEAVNTGELFF. The CDR3 region has the DNA TGTGCCAGCAAAGAGGAAGCGGTGAACACCGGGGAGCTGTTTTTT.

CDR3 amino acids: CASLSTHTEAFF. CDR3 coding DNA: TGTGCCAGCCTCTCGACGCACACTGAAGCTTTCTTT. J is TRBJ1-1 and V is TRBV7-2, with no clear D. V lost 8 bases and J lost 3, with 10 bases in between. CDR1 and CDR2 (germline): SGHTA, FQGNSA. The CDR3 has 12 amino acids.

This rearrangement joins TRBV19 to TRBJ1-3; D unclear. The V end was cut by 10 bases, the J end by 2 bases, with 6 bases between. Per the germline V gene, CDR1 is LNHDA and CDR2 is SQIVND (reference sequence). The CDR3 runs 11 residues. The CDR3 is CATKPGNTIYF. CDR3 DNA sequence: TGTGCCACAAAACCTGGAAACACCATATATTTT.

This clone has more than one count but fewer than ten. The chain uses TRBV29-1 and TRBJ1-1; tentatively, D is TRBD1 (6 bases). The CDR3 length is 14 residues. V dropped 6 bases and J dropped 5 bases, with 19 bases sitting between them. Germline V lookup: CDR1 SQVTM, CDR2 ANQGSEA. Here the CDR3 reads CSVLRDKVRTEAFF. Written as DNA, the CDR3 is TGCAGCGTACTCCGGGACAAGGTCAGAACTGAAGCTTTCTTT. The full variable domain, with the rest looked up from reference TRBV29-1 and TRBJ1-1, is SAVISQKPSRDICQRGTSLTIQCQVDSQVTMMFWYRQQPGQSLTLIATANQGSEATYESGFVIDKFPISRPNLTFSTLTVSNMSPEDSSIYLCSVLRDKVRTEAFFGQGTRLTVV.

The rearrangement joins TRBV6-5 to TRBJ2-7, with D perhaps TRBD1 (6 bases). The CDR3 has 15 residues. Germline V gene data show CDR1 as MNHEY and CDR2 as SVGAGI. The V end lost 5 bases, the J end lost 2 bases, and 16 bases lay between the germline ends. CDR3 DNA: TGTGCCAGCAGTCCCTCTACAGGGTCAACCTACGAGCAGTACTTC. Translated, it gives CASSPSTGSTYEQYF.

The chain recombines TRBV18 with TRBJ1-1; TRBD1 matches at 8 bases. J was trimmed by 1 base and V by 3 bases; bases with no gene match: 13. The CDR3 length is 18 residues. Germline CDR1 reads KGHSH; CDR2 reads LQKENI. The CDR3 is CASSPTGQGGSGNTEAFF. CDR3 DNA: TGTGCCAGCTCACCTACAGGACAGGGAGGATCAGGGAACACTGAAGCTTTCTTT.

The chain joins TRBV2 to TRBJ1-2; tentatively, D is TRBD1 (6 bases). The CDR3 extends over 14 amino acids. Germline V gives CDR1 SNHLY, CDR2 FYNNEI. Deletions cut 5 bases from V and 4 bases from J, with 14 bases between. The CDR3: CASSREQGTYGYTF. In nucleotides, the CDR3 is TGTGCCAGCAGTCGGGAGCAGGGGACCTATGGCTACACCTTC.

The V gene is TRBV6-5, the J gene TRBJ1-3, with TRBD1 identical over 8 bases. Trimming took 4 bases from V and 2 from J; bases not matched to a gene: 7. Germline lookup yields CDR1 MNHEY and CDR2 SVGAGI. The CDR3 contains 16 residues. The CDR3 protein is CASSSPGGATGNTIYF. CDR3 sequence (DNA): TGTGCCAGCAGTTCCCCAGGGGGCGCTACTGGAAACACCATATATTTT.

The chain links TRBV5-6 to TRBJ2-1; D may match TRBD1 or TRBD2 (5 bases each). CDR3 length: 18 residues. Germline V gene data show CDR1 as SGHDT and CDR2 as YYEEEE. The V end was cut by 1 base, the J end by 5 bases, with 22 bases between. The CDR3 protein is CASSLLGENFNGDNEQFF. The CDR3 DNA follows: TGTGCCAGCAGCTTGTTGGGGGAGAATTTTAATGGAGACAATGAGCAGTTCTTC.

The chain is built from TRBV11-2 and TRBJ1-1; perhaps TRBD1 as D (6 bases). V was shortened by 5 bases and J by 6 bases, with 10 bases between the two germline ends. Germline CDR1 and CDR2: SGHAT and FQNNGV. This CDR3 is 12 amino acids long. The DNA of the CDR3 is TGTGCCAGCAGCGATACAGGGCCTGAAGCTTTCTTT. Translating it yields CASSDTGPEAFF.

This chain uses TRBV28 with TRBJ1-2; weak D call: TRBD1 (5 bases). The germline CDR1 and CDR2 sequences are MDHEN and SYDVKM. V shed 6 bases and J shed 6 bases, with 11 bases lying between them. This CDR3 spans 12 amino acids. This CDR3 reads CASRLRQHGYTF. Here the CDR3 DNA reads TGTGCCAGCAGACTTCGACAGCATGGCTACACCTTC.

This clone was counted a single time. The V and J genes are TRBV6-1 and TRBJ1-1; D unresolved. The CDR3 is 13 residues long. From germline, CDR1 is MNHNS and CDR2 SASEGT. Trimming left V 6 bases short and J 0 bases short, with 8 bases between. CDR3 bases: TGTGCCAGCAGATTGACGGTGAACACTGAAGCTTTCTTT. This translates into CASRLTVNTEAFF.

The chain joins TRBV28 to TRBJ1-1, with 7 nucleotides matching TRBD1. The CDR3 has 12 amino acids. From germline, CDR1 is MDHEN and CDR2 SYDVKM. V lost 6 bases to trimming and J lost 10 bases; unmatched junction nucleotides: 8. The CDR3: CASSPGQRGAFF. The CDR3 coding sequence is TGTGCCAGCAGCCCGGGACAGCGAGGAGCTTTCTTT.

Only a few counts were recorded for this clone. V and J are TRBV11-2 and TRBJ2-7; 7 positions match TRBD2. The CDR3 sequence is 13 residues long. V trimming: 1 base; J trimming: 7 bases; junction bases outside the gene matches: 4. The germline V gene encodes CDR1 SGHAT and CDR2 FQNNGV. CDR3 loop: CASSLGMRGEQYV. The CDR3 DNA reads as TGTGCCAGCAGCTTAGGTATGCGGGGGGAGCAGTACGTC.

The sample holds a few counts of this clone. The chain recombines TRBV2 with TRBJ2-2; 9 bases line up with TRBD1. CDR1 SNHLY and CDR2 FYNNEI come from the germline V gene. V was pared by 0 bases and J by 6 bases, with 2 bases of the junction left unmatched. This CDR3 region has 15 residues. For the CDR3, the DNA is TGTGCCAGCAGTGAAGCCCGGACAGGGGCCGGGGAGCTGTTTTTT. It is translated as CASSEARTGAGELFF. The variable domain in full, completed from reference TRBV2 and TRBJ2-2, reads EPEVTQTPSHQVTQMGQEVILRCVPISNHLYFYWYRQILGQKVEFLVSFYNNEISEKSEIFDDQFSVERPDGSNFTLKIRSTKLEDSAMYFCASSEARTGAGELFFGEGSRLTVL.

This clone was recorded only once. The chain recombines TRBV27 with TRBJ2-2; 9 nucleotides agree with TRBD2. Germline CDR1 MNHEY, CDR2 SMNVEV (reference sequence). Trimming took 6 bases from V and 4 from J; bases not matched to a gene: 12. This CDR3 is 17 amino acids long. The CDR3, as DNA: TGTGCCAGCAGCCTCCGGCCCGCGGGGGGGAGCACCGGGGAGCTGTTTTTT. This encodes CASSLRPAGGSTGELFF.

Only one count was recorded for this clone. The V and J genes are TRBV10-3 and TRBJ2-7; 9 bases are a match to TRBD1. The germline V gene encodes CDR1 ENHRY and CDR2 SYGVKD. The CDR3 is 14 residues long. V was clipped by 6 bases and J by 3 bases; unmatched bases: 6. The CDR3 here is CAISPNRGLYEQYF. CDR3 coding DNA: TGTGCCATCAGCCCTAACAGGGGGCTCTACGAGCAGTACTTC.

The sample holds one count of this clone. The rearrangement links TRBV20-1 to TRBJ1-1; D uncertain. The CDR3 contains 11 residues. The germline V gene has CDR1 DFQATT and CDR2 SNEGSKA (reference sequence). Trimming removed 6 bases from V and 1 base from J, with 6 bases in between. CDR3 protein: CSAFKNTEAFF. CDR3 nucleotide sequence: TGCAGTGCCTTCAAGAACACTGAAGCTTTCTTT.

This sequence joins TRBV7-2 and TRBJ1-5; maybe TRBD1 (6 bases). This CDR3 has 14 residues. V shed 5 bases and J shed 4 bases, with 12 bases lying between them. In germline, CDR1 is SGHTA, CDR2 FQGNSA. CDR3 in DNA: TGTGCCAGCAGCCTAGGGGGGCAAAATCAGCCCCAGCATTTT. Translating gives CASSLGGQNQPQHF. Variable domain in full (rest from reference TRBV7-2 and TRBJ1-5): GAGVSQSPSNKVTEKGKDVELRCDPISGHTALYWYRQSLGQGLEFLIYFQGNSAPDKSGLPSDRFSAERTGGSVSTLTIQRTQQEDSAVYLCASSLGGQNQPQHFGDGTRLSIL.